This T cell receptor beta chain was sequenced during a study of T cells in Graves' hyperthyroidism and ophthalmopathy. This clonotype has ten or more counts. What it recognizes is unknown. Using RNA transcripts as the source, TCR beta CDR3 regions were amplified. First-round RT-PCR with HTBI primers amplified the TCR CDR3 region. TCRdb redid the calling of the multiplex PCR reads with MiXCR, one entry per CDR3 protein. The data contain almost 350,000 distinct CDR3 sequences, roughly 20% of them singletons. Clinical symptoms, serum thyroxine and TRAb, thyroid ultrasound and orbital computed tomography were used for the diagnoses. Germline values: CDR1 DFQATT, CDR2 SNEGSKA (reference sequence). The CDR3 spans 13 residues. The germline V and J ends were trimmed by 6 bases and 1 base, with 12 bases remaining between them. Broader study findings: Clonotypes that were expanded in thyroid above 0.001 mostly appeared in blood too.

This clonotype was sampled from a middle-aged woman with Graves' ophthalmopathy. The chain carries TRBV20-1 and TRBJ2-5, with a weak D call TRBD2 (6 bases). Specimen: blood. Written as DNA, the CDR3 is TGCAGTGCCGTACTAGCAACCCAAGAGACCCAGTACTTC. This sequence encodes CSAVLATQETQYF.